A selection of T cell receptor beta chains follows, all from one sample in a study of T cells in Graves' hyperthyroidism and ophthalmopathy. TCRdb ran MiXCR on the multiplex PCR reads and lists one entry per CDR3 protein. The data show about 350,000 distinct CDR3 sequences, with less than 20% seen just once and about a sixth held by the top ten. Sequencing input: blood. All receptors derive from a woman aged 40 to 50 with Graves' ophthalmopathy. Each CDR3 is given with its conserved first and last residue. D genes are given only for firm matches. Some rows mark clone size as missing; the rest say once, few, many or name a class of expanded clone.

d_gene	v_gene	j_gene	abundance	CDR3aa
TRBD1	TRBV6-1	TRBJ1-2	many	CASSAGQGEGHGYTF
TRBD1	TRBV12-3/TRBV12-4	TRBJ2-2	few	CASTRTGGRRTGELFF
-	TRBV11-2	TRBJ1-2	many	CASTTHARGPGYTF
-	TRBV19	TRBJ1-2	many	CASSPRRDNWYGYTF
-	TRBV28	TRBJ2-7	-	CASSLADINYEQCF
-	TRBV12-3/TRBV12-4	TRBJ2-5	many	CASSLAGGWETQYF
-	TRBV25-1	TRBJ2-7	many	CASSLTEAYEQYF
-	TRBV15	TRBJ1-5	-	CATSRVGNSNQPQHF
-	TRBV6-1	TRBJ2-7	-	CASSGRGRAYEQYF
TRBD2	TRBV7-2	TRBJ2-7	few	CASSRLAVSYEQYF
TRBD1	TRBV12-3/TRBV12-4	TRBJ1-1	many	CASKPRGLYTEAFF
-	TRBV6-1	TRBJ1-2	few	CASTWKVDNYGYTF
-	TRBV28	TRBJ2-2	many	CASSLYRGGAGELFF
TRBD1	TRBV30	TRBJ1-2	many	CAWSVPISGTVYGYTF
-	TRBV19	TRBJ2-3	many	CASSTLRGTSTDTQYF
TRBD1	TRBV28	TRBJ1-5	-	CASSLRRGTQPQHF
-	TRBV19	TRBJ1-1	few	CASSRVPENTEAFF
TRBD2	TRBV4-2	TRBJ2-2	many	CASSPVSGIGDTGELFF
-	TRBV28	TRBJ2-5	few	CASSFGLDWETQYF
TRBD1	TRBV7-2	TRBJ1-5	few	CASTPAGGRNQPQHF
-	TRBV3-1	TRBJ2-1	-	CASSQVSEGSQFF
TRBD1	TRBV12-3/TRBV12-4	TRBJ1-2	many	CASSSGTANYGYTF
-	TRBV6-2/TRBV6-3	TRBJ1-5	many	CASNSGRDFNQPQHF
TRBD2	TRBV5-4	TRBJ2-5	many	CASSFVSGAQETQYF
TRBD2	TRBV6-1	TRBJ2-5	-	CASSEDSGSGETQYF
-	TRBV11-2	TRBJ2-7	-	CASSFERGEQYF
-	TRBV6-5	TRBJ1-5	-	CASSYSDARGNQPQHF
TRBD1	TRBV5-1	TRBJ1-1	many	CASSPDRGGVNTEAFF
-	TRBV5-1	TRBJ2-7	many	CASSPGAGRPYEQYF
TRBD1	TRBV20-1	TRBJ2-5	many	CSARTGGTETQYF
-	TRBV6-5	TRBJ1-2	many	CASSYSGQGSSYGYTF
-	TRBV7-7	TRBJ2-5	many	CASSLGSTSQETQYF
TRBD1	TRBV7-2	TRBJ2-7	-	CASSIQGAKYEQYF
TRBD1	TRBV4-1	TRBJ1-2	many	CASSQVATGSNYGYTF
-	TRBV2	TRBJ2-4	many	CASGFTEAKNIQYF
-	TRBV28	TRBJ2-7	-	CASSLLEAYEQYF
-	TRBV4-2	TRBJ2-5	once	CASSQDPRPGETQYF
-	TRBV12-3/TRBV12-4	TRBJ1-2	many	CASSNTRAPRGYTF
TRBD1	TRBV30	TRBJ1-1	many	CALDRGRDTEAFF
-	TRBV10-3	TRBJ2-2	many	CAISESLTAGELFF
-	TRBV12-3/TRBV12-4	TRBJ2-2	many	CASQKGVGGPGELFF
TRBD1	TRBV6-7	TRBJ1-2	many	CASSYQATNPGTGVGYTF
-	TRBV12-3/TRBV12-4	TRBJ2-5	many	CASSYLGTLETQYF
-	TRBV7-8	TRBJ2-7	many	CASSLDTNSYEQYF
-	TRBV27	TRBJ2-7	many	CASSQGGSYEQYF
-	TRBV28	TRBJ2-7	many	CASSTLGKGINEQYF
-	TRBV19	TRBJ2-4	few	CASSMMAAPDIQYF
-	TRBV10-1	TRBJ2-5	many	CASSGGLGETQYF
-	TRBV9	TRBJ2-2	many	CASSVEHTGELFF
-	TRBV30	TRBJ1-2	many	CAWSESGQFYGYTF